One and the same sample provided the 3 T cell receptor beta chains below, sequenced in a study of cytomegalovirus exposure and HLA in healthy donors. 60 Vbeta and 13 Jbeta primers were used in PCR. TCRdb's copy holds only in-frame clones and misses some; the assay was immunoSEQ multiplex PCR. The sample has around 91,000 clones, around 80% seen once. The sequenced material came from PBMCs. Receptors originate from a male donor in good health and CMV-seropositive.

The J gene is TRBJ2-2, the V gene TRBV7-9; D not certain. CDR3 size: 12 residues. Trimming shortened V by 10 bases and J by 8 bases, and 14 bases separated the two germline ends. CDR1 SEHNR and CDR2 FQNEAQ come from the germline V gene (reference sequence). In DNA form, the CDR3 reads TGTGCCATCATCCTATGGGCGGGGGAGCTGTTTTTT. It yields the protein CAIILWAGELFF.

By share, this clone counts as medium-sized. The chain recombines TRBV6-4 with TRBJ2-6; tentative D call: TRBD1 (5 bases). Trimming stripped 5 bases from V and 2 bases from J, with 7 bases between. The CDR3 has 14 amino acids. Germline CDR1 reads MRHNA; CDR2 reads SNTAGT. The CDR3 reads CASSQGAGANVLTF. The CDR3 nucleotides are TGTGCCAGCAGTCAGGGTGCTGGGGCCAACGTCCTGACTTTC.

The V call is TRBV6-5, the J call TRBJ2-2, with 9 bases aligning to TRBD2. The junction had 7 bases not matched to a gene; V was cut back by 4 bases and J by 4 bases. The CDR3 is 16 residues long. Germline CDR1 MNHEY, CDR2 SVGAGI. CDR3: CASSSSGASRTGELFF. The CDR3 coding sequence is TGTGCCAGCAGTTCTAGCGGGGCAAGTCGCACCGGGGAGCTGTTTTTT.